This T cell receptor beta chain derives from a study of post-analysis software for immune sequencing data. Unique molecular identifiers were built into the TCR beta cDNA libraries. Once about 0.85 to 10 million T cells were used, hundreds of thousands of cDNA molecules resulted. Each CDR3 protein is one row after TCRdb ran MiXCR on the PCR reads. The sample has hundreds of thousands of distinct CDR3 sequences, around 53% seen once. General study results and limits: With F measure, samples from one preparation batch clustered together strongly. Among five TRBV segments more frequent in patients than controls were TRBV5-6, TRBV5-1 and TRBV20-1. Versus controls, multiple sclerosis patients showed significantly lower diversity (normalized Chao1).

J lost 2 bases, V lost 1 base, and 8 bases had no gene match. In germline, CDR1 is SQVTM, CDR2 ANQGSEA. The CDR3 covers 17 residues. This clonotype was observed a few times. No antigen is known for it. This receptor was obtained from a girl aged 5-17 years with multiple sclerosis. This chain links TRBV29-1 with TRBJ2-1, with TRBD2 matching over 10 bases. The specimen was blood. The CDR3 sequence: CSVEVGPLAGAYNEQFF. In nucleotides, the CDR3 is TGCAGCGTTGAAGTAGGCCCCCTAGCGGGGGCCTACAATGAGCAGTTCTTC.